The 3 T cell receptor beta chains below were found in one sample sequenced in a study of identical twins. TCRdb re-called the 5' RACE reads through MiXCR, storing one row per CDR3 protein. The sample has about 660,000 distinct CDR3 sequences, over 8.5% seen once; the top ten hold approximately 0.89%. The data were also submitted as part of a second study, on yellow fever vaccine responses in identical twins.

The sequenced material came from PBMCs. These receptors all stem from a woman in her late teens or twenties in good health.

This clonotype was observed a handful of times. The chain uses TRBV2 and TRBJ2-2; a possible D gene is TRBD1 (5 bases). V gave up 1 base and J gave up 0 bases, with 12 bases separating them. CDR1 is SNHLY and CDR2 is FYNNEI in the germline V gene. This CDR3 spans 17 amino acids. The CDR3 DNA reads TGTGCCAGCAGTGAAGTCGGCAGGGCCGCGAACACCGGGGAGCTGTTTTTT. Amino acid sequence: CASSEVGRAANTGELFF. The whole variable domain, remainder taken from reference TRBV2 and TRBJ2-2, is EPEVTQTPSHQVTQMGQEVILRCVPISNHLYFYWYRQILGQKVEFLVSFYNNEISEKSEIFDDQFSVERPDGSNFTLKIRSTKLEDSAMYFCASSEVGRAANTGELFFGEGSRLTVL.

This clonotype was recorded at least ten times. CDR3 nucleotides: TGTGCCAGCAGCGTACATAGGCAGGGTCCCCTAAACATTCAGTACTTC. Its translation: CASSVHRQGPLNIQYF. The V gene is TRBV9, the J gene TRBJ2-4; tentatively, D is TRBD1 (5 bases). Germline values: CDR1 SGDLS, CDR2 YYNGEE. The CDR3 has 16 residues. The V gene lost 1 base and the J gene lost 6 bases, with 17 bases spanning the gap.

The chain couples TRBV6-2 or TRBV6-3 to TRBJ2-1, with 8 bases that match TRBD2. With 6 bases clipped from V and 8 bases from J, the junction kept 12 bases outside the gene matches. The CDR3 covers 15 residues. Germline CDR1 is MNHEY and CDR2 is SVGEGT. CDR3 bases: TGTGCCAGCAGCGAGCCGGGACTAGTGGTTTATGAGCAGTTCTTC. It specifies CASSEPGLVVYEQFF.